What follows is one T cell receptor (beta chain) and its context. V was clipped by 5 bases and J by 5 bases; unmatched bases: 9. The germline V gene has CDR1 SGHVS and CDR2 FNYEAQ. CDR3 length: 16 residues. Original data processing: Researchers report that nucleated cell counts were estimated from reference gene primer amplification. Assay used: immunoSEQ multiplex PCR; TCRdb lists only in-frame clones, some missing. The DNA was the basis for D and trimming; V, J and clone size are from that table. Of about 100,000 clones listed, more than 85% were seen once; the top ten hold 2% to 2.5%. The entry originates in a study of blood T cell repertoires in COVID-19. Background on the study: The United States, Italy and Spain were the sources of the acute and convalescent COVID-19 samples. T cells, B-cell-depleted T cells, or PBMCs provided the cDNA or gDNA that served as material.

Sequenced: peripheral blood. This sequence joins TRBV7-6 and TRBJ2-3, with 11 bases lining up with TRBD2. The origin of this receptor is a man over 45 with active COVID-19. The CDR3 region is CASSPGTSGRIDTQYF. The CDR3 nucleotides read TGTGCCAGCAGCCCCGGGACTAGCGGTCGTATAGATACGCAGTATTTT.